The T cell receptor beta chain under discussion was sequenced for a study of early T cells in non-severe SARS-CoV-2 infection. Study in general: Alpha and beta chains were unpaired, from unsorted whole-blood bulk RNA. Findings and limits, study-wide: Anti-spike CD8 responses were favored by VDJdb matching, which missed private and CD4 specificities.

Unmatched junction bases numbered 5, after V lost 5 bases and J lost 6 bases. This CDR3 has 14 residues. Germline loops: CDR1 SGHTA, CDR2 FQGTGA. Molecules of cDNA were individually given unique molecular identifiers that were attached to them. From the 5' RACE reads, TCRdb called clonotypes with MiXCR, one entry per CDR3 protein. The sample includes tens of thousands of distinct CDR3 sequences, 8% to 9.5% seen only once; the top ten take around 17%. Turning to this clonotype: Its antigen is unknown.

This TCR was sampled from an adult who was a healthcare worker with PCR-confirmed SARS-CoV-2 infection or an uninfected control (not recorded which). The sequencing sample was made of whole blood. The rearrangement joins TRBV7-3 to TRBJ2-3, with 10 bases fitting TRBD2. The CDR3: CASSRTSGRDTQYF. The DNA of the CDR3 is TGTGCCAGCAGCCGGACTAGCGGCCGGGATACGCAGTATTTT. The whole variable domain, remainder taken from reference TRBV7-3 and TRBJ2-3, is GAGVSQTPSNKVTEKGKYVELRCDPISGHTALYWYRQSLGQGPEFLIYFQGTGAADDSGLPNDRFFAVRPEGSVSTLKIQRTERGDSAVYLCASSRTSGRDTQYFGPGTRLTVL.